Shown below are 8 T cell receptor beta chains from a single sample sequenced in a study of T cells in Graves' hyperthyroidism and ophthalmopathy. RNA transcripts served as the template for amplifying TCR beta CDR3 regions. The TCR CDR3 was amplified in a first-round RT-PCR using the HTBI primer set. TCRdb called the multiplex PCR reads again in MiXCR, with one record for every CDR3 protein. The data show 380,000 or so distinct CDR3 sequences, about 20% seen once. The sample comprised blood. The receptor source for this set is a woman between 18 and 29 years old with Graves' hyperthyroidism.

This clonotype was recorded at least ten times. This chain uses TRBV15 with TRBJ2-5; unclear D gene. From germline, CDR1 is LNHNV and CDR2 YYDKDF (reference sequence). V was trimmed by 5 bases and J by 5 bases, leaving 15 bases between them. The CDR3 is made up of 14 amino acids. CDR3 DNA sequence: TGTGCCACCAGCGGGATGTCTGAAGCGGAGACCCAGTACTTC. Its translation: CATSGMSEAETQYF.

This clonotype was seen more than once but under ten times. A much larger clone differs by one base, so this may be a read error. V gene TRBV10-2 combines with J gene TRBJ2-7; TRBD1 is a possible D gene (6 bases). From germline, CDR1 is WSHSY and CDR2 SAAADI. The V and J ends lost 4 bases and 2 bases respectively, with 15 bases between them. The CDR3 has 15 amino acids. In DNA, the CDR3 is TGCGCCAGCAGTGGTACCGGACAGTCCCCCTACGAGCAGTACTTC. It translates to CASSGTGQSPYEQYF.

This clonotype was detected many times. The rearrangement joins TRBV5-1 to TRBJ2-2; TRBD2 matches at 11 bases. This CDR3 contains 17 residues. Trimming at V came to 2 bases and at J to 4 bases, leaving 7 bases not matched to a gene. Germline V gives CDR1 SGHRS, CDR2 YFSETQ. The CDR3 sequence: CASSFGVAGGSTGELFF. The CDR3 region has the DNA TGCGCCAGCAGCTTCGGAGTAGCGGGGGGGAGCACCGGGGAGCTGTTTTTT.

This clonotype has ten or more counts. The chain uses TRBV27 and TRBJ1-5; TRBD1 might be the D (6 bases). The germline V and J ends were trimmed by 5 bases and 7 bases, with 21 bases remaining between them. This CDR3 spans 16 amino acids. Looked up from germline, CDR1 is MNHEY and CDR2 is SMNVEV (reference sequence). The CDR3, as DNA: TGTGCCAGCAGTCCTCGCGGTACAGGGATTTGGCAGCCCCAGCATTTT. Its protein is CASSPRGTGIWQPQHF.

The chain carries TRBV28 and TRBJ1-5; no reliable D call. The V and J ends lost 6 bases and 0 bases respectively, with 9 bases between them. From germline, CDR1 is MDHEN and CDR2 SYDVKM. This CDR3 is built from 14 residues. CDR3 DNA: TGTGCCAGCAGGCCGACTGTTAGCAATCAGCCCCAGCATTTT. It yields the protein CASRPTVSNQPQHF.

In its sample, this clonotype was seen once. V and J are TRBV12-3 or TRBV12-4 and TRBJ2-2; 9 bases are shared with TRBD2. The V segment lost 1 base and the J segment 3 bases; nucleotides outside the gene matches: 3. This CDR3 region has 16 residues. The CDR3 DNA reads as TGTGCCAGCAGTTTAGTTAGCGGGAGCCACACCGGGGAGCTGTTTTTT. Translated, it gives CASSLVSGSHTGELFF.

This chain connects TRBV2 to TRBJ1-1; TRBD1 matches 12 bases. The germline CDR1 and CDR2 sequences are SNHLY and FYNNEI. This CDR3 region has 17 residues. V trimming: 6 bases; J trimming: 6 bases; junction bases outside the gene matches: 14. The CDR3 DNA reads TGTGCCAGCAGCCCAGGGATGGGGACAGGGGGCCTCGCTGAAGCTTTCTTT. This codes for CASSPGMGTGGLAEAFF.

This clonotype was picked up many times. The V and J genes are TRBV18 and TRBJ1-1; weak D call: TRBD1 (5 bases). Germline CDR1 reads KGHSH; CDR2 reads LQKENI. The CDR3 is 14 amino acids. V was clipped by 1 base and J by 3 bases, with 9 bases between them. The CDR3 region is CASSPRLGDTEAFF. Written as DNA, the CDR3 is TGTGCCAGCTCACCACGCTTAGGGGACACTGAAGCTTTCTTT. Full variable domain (missing parts from reference TRBV18 and TRBJ1-1): NAGVMQNPRHLVRRRGQEARLRCSPMKGHSHVYWYRQLPEEGLKFMVYLQKENIIDESGMPKERFSAEFPKEGPSILRIQQVVRGDSAAYFCASSPRLGDTEAFFGQGTRLTVV.